This record covers a single T cell receptor (beta chain). TCRdb itself ran the RACE reads through MiXCR, one entry per CDR3 protein. Of nearly 80,000 distinct CDR3 sequences detected, about a tenth appear once; the ten largest clones hold 1.1% to 1.5%. The CDR3 runs to 16 residues. Looked up from germline, CDR1 is MDHEN and CDR2 is SYDVKM. The V gene end was trimmed by 3 bases and the J gene end by 5 bases; junction bases not matched to a gene: 7. This record comes from a study of human T cells and chemical hapten exposure. As for time point: patch test 1, 2 weeks after DPC sensitization. Indicated treatment: therapeutic diphenylcyclopropenone sensitization with weekly scalp DPC.

The chain has TRBV28 and TRBJ2-5, with 12 bases that match TRBD1. The sequenced sample was whole blood, obtained in connection with sensitization to the hapten diphenylcyclopropenone (DPC). The clonotype was recovered from a woman aged 50 to 60 with alopecia areata. Some clones in this sample may be carry-over from other donors' samples. CDR3 sequence: CASSFLRDRGPETQYF. In DNA form, the CDR3 reads TGTGCCAGCAGTTTCCTCAGGGACAGGGGGCCGGAGACCCAGTACTTC.